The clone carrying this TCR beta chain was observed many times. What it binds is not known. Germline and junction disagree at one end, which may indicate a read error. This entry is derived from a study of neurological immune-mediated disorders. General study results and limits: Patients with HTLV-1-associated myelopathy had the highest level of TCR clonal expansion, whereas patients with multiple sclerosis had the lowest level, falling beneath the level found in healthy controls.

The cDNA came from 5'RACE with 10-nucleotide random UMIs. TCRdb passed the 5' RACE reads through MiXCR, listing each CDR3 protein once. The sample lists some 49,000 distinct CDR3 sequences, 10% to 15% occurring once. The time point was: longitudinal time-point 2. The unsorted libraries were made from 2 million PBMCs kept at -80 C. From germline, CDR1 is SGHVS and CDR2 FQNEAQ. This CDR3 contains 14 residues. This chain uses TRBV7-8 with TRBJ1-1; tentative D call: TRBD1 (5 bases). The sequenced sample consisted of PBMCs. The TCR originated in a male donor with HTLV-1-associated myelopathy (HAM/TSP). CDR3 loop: CASSFGGVVEASDF. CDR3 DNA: TGTGCCAGCAGCTTTGGGGGGGTTGTCGAGGCGAGCGACTTT. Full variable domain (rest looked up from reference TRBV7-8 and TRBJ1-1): GAGVSQSPRYKVAKRGQDVALRCDPISGHVSLFWYQQALGQGPEFLTYFQNEAQLDKSGLPSDRFFAERPEGSVSTLKIQRTQQEDSAVYLCASSFGGVVEASDFGQGTRLTVV.